What follows describes a single T cell receptor beta chain. Participants had their cohort set by participant-reported clinical history. The germline V and J ends were trimmed by 11 bases and 1 base, with 17 bases remaining between them. This CDR3 contains 14 residues. Germline V CDR1 and CDR2: SNHLY, FYNNEI. Original data processing: How many nucleated cells were present was estimated from reference gene primer amplification. Assay used: immunoSEQ multiplex PCR; TCRdb lists only in-frame clones, some missing. V and J calls plus clone size are reproduced from that table; the DNA served to infer D and trimming. The data contain fewer than 350,000 clones, 85% of them seen just once; the ten biggest clones take up 1.5% to 2%. The source of the sample is a study of blood T cell repertoires in COVID-19. At the level of the study: PBMCs, B-cell-depleted T cells, or T cells were the source of the cDNA or gDNA that made up the material.

V gene TRBV2 combines with J gene TRBJ2-5; a possible D gene is TRBD2 (5 bases). The sample consisted of PBMCs or T cells enriched from blood (not recorded which). The clonotype originates from a woman aged 25 to 39 who had been exposed to COVID-19. In DNA, the CDR3 is TGTGCCCACCTGGCGGGCTGGGGCCAAGAGACCCAGTACTTC. Encoded protein: CAHLAGWGQETQYF.